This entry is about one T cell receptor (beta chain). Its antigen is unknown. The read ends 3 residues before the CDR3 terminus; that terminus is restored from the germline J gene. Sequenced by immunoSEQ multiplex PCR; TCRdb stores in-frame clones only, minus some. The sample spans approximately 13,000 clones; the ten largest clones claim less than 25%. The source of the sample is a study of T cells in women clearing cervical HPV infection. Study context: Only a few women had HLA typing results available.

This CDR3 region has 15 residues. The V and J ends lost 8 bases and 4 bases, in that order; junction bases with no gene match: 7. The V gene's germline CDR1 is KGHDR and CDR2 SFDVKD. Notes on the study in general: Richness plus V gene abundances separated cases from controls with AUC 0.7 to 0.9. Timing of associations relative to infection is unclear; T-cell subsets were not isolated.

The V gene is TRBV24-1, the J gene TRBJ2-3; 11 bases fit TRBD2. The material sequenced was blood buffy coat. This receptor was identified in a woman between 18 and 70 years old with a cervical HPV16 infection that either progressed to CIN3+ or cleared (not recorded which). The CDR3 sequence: CATKPGLAGSDTQYF. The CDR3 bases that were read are TGTGCCACCAAGCCTGGACTAGCGGGCTCAGATACG.